These 24 T cell receptor beta chains share one sample of origin, sequenced in a study of cytomegalovirus exposure and HLA in healthy donors. Libraries were prepared by immunoSEQ multiplex PCR; TCRdb keeps only in-frame clonotypes and omits some of them. The sample yields roughly 120,000 clones, more than 75% seen once. Sequencing input: PBMCs. These receptors were obtained from a young man in good health and CMV-seronegative.

The gene calls are TRBV9 and TRBJ2-3; TRBD2 is a possible D gene (6 bases). This CDR3 spans 14 amino acids. V lost 0 bases and J lost 4, with 9 bases in between. Germline values: CDR1 SGDLS, CDR2 YYNGEE. The CDR3 sequence: CASSVGWGADTQYF. The CDR3 nucleotides read TGTGCCAGCAGCGTAGGATGGGGGGCAGATACGCAGTATTTT.

The V and J genes are TRBV9 and TRBJ2-5, with 12 bases fitting TRBD2. The CDR3 sequence is 16 residues long. Trimming cost V 4 bases and J 5 bases; bases outside gene matches: 9. Germline CDR1 is SGDLS and CDR2 is YYNGEE. CDR3 sequence reads: CASSPRLAGARETQYF. In DNA form, the CDR3 reads TGTGCCAGCAGCCCCCGACTAGCGGGAGCCCGGGAGACCCAGTACTTC.

This rearrangement joins TRBV30 to TRBJ2-4; 7 nucleotides match TRBD2. The CDR3 sequence is 19 residues long. Per germline, CDR1 GTSNPN and CDR2 SVGIG (reference sequence). The V segment lost 0 bases and the J segment 1 base; nucleotides outside the gene matches: 15. The CDR3 here is CAWSVGHGTTRLAKNIQYF. CDR3 coding DNA: TGTGCCTGGAGTGTGGGGCACGGGACTACAAGATTGGCCAAAAACATTCAGTACTTC.

The CDR3 nucleotides read TGTGCCAGCTCACCACTCTCTCACCAAGAGACCCAGTACTTC. It translates to CASSPLSHQETQYF. The rearrangement uses TRBV18 and TRBJ2-5; D is unresolved. The germline CDR1 and CDR2 sequences are KGHSH and LQKENI. This CDR3 has 14 amino acids. The ends were cut back, 1 base at V and 0 bases at J, with 6 bases in the middle.

The chain combines TRBV29-1 with TRBJ2-1; 15 nucleotides line up with TRBD2. The CDR3 extends over 16 amino acids. CDR1 is SQVTM, CDR2 ANQGSEA, per germline. Germline trimming cut 5 bases from V and 4 bases from J; bases unmatched to any gene: 6. In DNA form, the CDR3 reads TGCAGCGTTACGGGACTAGCGGGGGGATTATACAATGAGCAGTTCTTC. It is translated as CSVTGLAGGLYNEQFF.

This chain connects TRBV5-1 to TRBJ2-3; TRBD2 is a possible D gene (7 bases). Deletions cut 0 bases from V and 2 bases from J, with 10 bases between. The CDR3 totals 15 residues. Germline V gives CDR1 SGHRS, CDR2 YFSETQ. The DNA of the CDR3 is TGCGCCAGCAGCTTGGAGGGGGGGATCACAGATACGCAGTATTTT. Translation: CASSLEGGITDTQYF.

The J gene is TRBJ2-1, the V gene TRBV10-1; 8 bases line up with TRBD2. Per germline, CDR1 WNHNN and CDR2 SYGVQD (reference sequence). The CDR3 runs 13 residues. The V and J ends lost 9 bases and 4 bases, in that order; junction bases with no gene match: 5. CDR3 in DNA: TGCGCCAGGCCGGGACTAGTGTACAATGAGCAGTTCTTC. Translated, it gives CARPGLVYNEQFF.

This chain uses TRBV18 with TRBJ1-3; unclear D gene. The V end was cut by 3 bases, the J end by 4 bases, with 10 bases between. The CDR3 sequence is 14 residues long. Germline V CDR1 and CDR2: KGHSH, LQKENI. CDR3 amino acids: CASSPPAGGNTIYF. The CDR3 DNA reads TGTGCCAGCTCACCCCCGGCGGGGGGAAACACCATATATTTT.

The chain employs TRBV5-1 and TRBJ2-1; 8 bases match TRBD2. V trimming: 2 bases; J trimming: 5 bases; junction bases outside the gene matches: 9. Germline lookup yields CDR1 SGHRS and CDR2 YFSETQ. CDR3 length equals 16 residues. CDR3 bases: TGCGCCAGCAGCTTACGGGCGGGAGGAAGGAACAATGAGCAGTTCTTC. It translates to CASSLRAGGRNNEQFF.

The chain carries TRBV14 and TRBJ1-2, with 9 nucleotides matching TRBD1. Per germline, CDR1 SGHDN and CDR2 FVKESK. J was trimmed by 3 bases and V by 3 bases; bases with no gene match: 5. The CDR3 is 15 amino acids. CDR3 loop: CASSQRDRDYYGYTF. The CDR3 DNA follows: TGTGCCAGCAGCCAGAGGGACAGGGACTACTATGGCTACACCTTC.

The chain employs TRBV5-6 and TRBJ1-2; a weak D match, TRBD1 (5 bases). CDR1 is SGHDT and CDR2 is YYEEEE in the germline V gene. The CDR3 is 14 residues long. V shed 4 bases and J shed 5 bases, with 15 bases lying between them. The CDR3 spells CASSPGGPGYGYTF. The CDR3 region has the DNA TGTGCCAGCAGCCCCGGAGGGCCAGGGTATGGCTACACCTTC.

V is TRBV5-4 and J is TRBJ2-1; 14 bases fit TRBD2. CDR3 size: 16 residues. Germline CDR1 and CDR2: SGHNT and YYREEE (reference sequence). J gave up 7 bases and V 4 bases, and 7 bases lay outside the gene matches. This chain's CDR3 is CASSRGLAGEGNEQFF. The CDR3 DNA reads as TGTGCCAGCAGCCGGGGACTAGCGGGAGAAGGGAATGAGCAGTTCTTC.

The CDR3 nucleotides are TGTGCCAGCAGCCGTGGACAGCTGGGCACCGGGGAGCTGTTTTTT. It is translated as CASSRGQLGTGELFF. This sequence joins TRBV7-6 and TRBJ2-2; tentatively, D is TRBD1 (6 bases). The V and J ends lost 5 bases and 4 bases respectively, with 14 bases between them. Germline values: CDR1 SGHVS, CDR2 FNYEAQ. The CDR3 spans 15 residues. The complete variable domain, with remaining parts taken from reference TRBV7-6 and TRBJ2-2, reads GAGVSQSPRYKVTKRGQDVALRCDPISGHVSLYWYRQALGQGPEFLTYFNYEAQQDKSGLPNDRFSAERPEGSISTLTIQRTEQRDSAMYRCASSRGQLGTGELFFGEGSRLTVL.

This chain joins TRBV6-5 and TRBJ2-7; 14 nucleotides align to TRBD2. The germline V gene encodes CDR1 MNHEY and CDR2 SVGAGI. V shed 6 bases and J 2 bases; nucleotides not matched to a gene: 3. CDR3 length: 15 amino acids. This CDR3 reads CASRVGLAGAYEQYF. The DNA of the CDR3 is TGTGCCAGCAGGGTGGGACTAGCGGGAGCCTACGAGCAGTACTTC.

The rearrangement uses TRBV7-6 and TRBJ2-4; D perhaps matches TRBD1 (6 bases). The germline V and J ends were trimmed by 1 base and 3 bases, with 22 bases remaining between them. Germline CDR1 is SGHVS and CDR2 is FNYEAQ. CDR3 size: 19 residues. CDR3 in amino acids: CASSLDRAETYKNKNIQYF. The DNA of the CDR3 is TGTGCCAGCAGCTTAGACAGGGCCGAAACTTATAAAAACAAAAACATTCAGTACTTC.

V and J are TRBV30 and TRBJ2-1; maybe TRBD2 (5 bases). The germline V and J ends were trimmed by 0 bases and 5 bases, with 14 bases remaining between them. The CDR3 has 15 amino acids. Germline V gene data show CDR1 as GTSNPN and CDR2 as SVGIG (reference sequence). CDR3 nucleotide sequence: TGTGCCTGGAGTGTGGCCAGCGCGAGGGACAATGAGCAGTTCTTC. This codes for CAWSVASARDNEQFF.

A few counts support this clone. J is TRBJ2-7 and V is TRBV11-1, with a weak D call TRBD2 (6 bases). V was pared by 5 bases and J by 3 bases, with 11 bases between. CDR1 SGHAT and CDR2 FQDESV come from the germline V gene (reference sequence). The CDR3 consists of 13 residues. This CDR3 reads CASSPGRGYEQYF. The CDR3 nucleotides are TGTGCCAGCAGCCCGGGGCGGGGCTACGAGCAGTACTTC.

The V and J genes are TRBV2 and TRBJ2-1, with D perhaps matching TRBD1 (5 bases). The V gene lost 6 bases and the J gene lost 1 base, with 13 bases spanning the gap. The CDR3 runs 15 residues. Per germline, CDR1 SNHLY and CDR2 FYNNEI. The CDR3 is CASRADRLSYNEQFF. The CDR3 DNA follows: TGTGCCAGCAGGGCCGACAGACTGTCCTACAATGAGCAGTTCTTC.

V is TRBV5-6 and J is TRBJ2-3; 9 positions agree with TRBD2. The germline gives CDR1 SGHDT, CDR2 YYEEEE. The CDR3 length is 18 residues. Unmatched junction bases numbered 12, after V lost 3 bases and J lost 1 base. The CDR3: CASSWTSAEWFGTDTQYF. The CDR3, as DNA: TGTGCCAGCAGCTGGACTAGCGCTGAGTGGTTTGGCACAGATACGCAGTATTTT.

This chain joins TRBV27 and TRBJ2-1, with 9 bases fitting TRBD2. Germline loops: CDR1 MNHEY, CDR2 SMNVEV (reference sequence). The CDR3 runs to 14 residues. The trim removed 6 bases at V and 8 bases at J, leaving 8 bases unmatched. CDR3 bases: TGTGCCAGCAGCCCTAGCGGGGTACTTCATGAGCAGTTCTTC. This translates into CASSPSGVLHEQFF.

The V gene is TRBV7-9, the J gene TRBJ1-1; D might be TRBD1 (6 bases). This CDR3 spans 11 amino acids. Germline CDR1 is SEHNR and CDR2 is FQNEAQ (reference sequence). V gave up 8 bases and J gave up 6 bases, with 10 bases separating them. CDR3 sequence: CASGQSPEAFF. The CDR3 bases are TGTGCCAGCGGACAGTCCCCTGAAGCTTTCTTT.

The chain couples TRBV30 to TRBJ2-2; tentative D call: TRBD1 (6 bases). There are 13 residues in the CDR3. The V and J ends lost 0 bases and 6 bases respectively, with 8 bases between them. CDR1 and CDR2 from the germline V gene are GTSNPN and SVGIG (reference sequence). The CDR3 coding sequence is TGTGCCTGGAGTGTGTCAGGGGCCGGGGAGCTGTTTTTT. Protein: CAWSVSGAGELFF.

This clone appeared once. V gene TRBV30 combines with J gene TRBJ2-1, with 9 nucleotides matching TRBD2. Germline CDR1 reads GTSNPN; CDR2 reads SVGIG (reference sequence). The V gene end was trimmed by 4 bases and the J gene end by 0 bases; junction bases not matched to a gene: 7. CDR3 length: 16 residues. The CDR3 reads CAWIDSGGDSYNEQFF. The CDR3 DNA reads as TGTGCCTGGATTGATAGCGGGGGCGACTCCTACAATGAGCAGTTCTTC.

The chain employs TRBV7-6 and TRBJ1-2; TRBD1 is a possible D gene (5 bases). Deletions cut 1 base from V and 5 bases from J, with 23 bases between. This CDR3 is built from 18 residues. The germline gives CDR1 SGHVS, CDR2 FNYEAQ. CDR3 amino acids: CASSLGGGDLLGSYGYTF. CDR3 sequence (DNA): TGTGCCAGCAGCTTAGGAGGCGGGGACCTCCTAGGTTCGTATGGCTACACCTTC.